This T cell receptor beta chain was identified in a study of cytomegalovirus exposure and HLA in healthy donors (dated by TCRdb to 2016 to 2017). At the level of the whole study: An earlier analysis of more than 550 of the donors reported around 280 Gb of sequence data and some 110 million unique TCR beta sequences obtained from about 170 million T cells. In addition to the first cohort of around 670 subjects, a separate validation cohort of 130 or so different subjects was used. The aim of the study was to test whether cataloging public T cell receptors could identify signatures of past pathogen exposure. A later genetic analysis used genome-wide SNP genotypes for about 60% of the roughly 700 donors, treating that subset as a discovery cohort. Every repertoire in the discovery cohort had been generated on one and the same sequencing platform. In an earlier analysis of several hundred of the donors, high-throughput TCR beta sequencing was used to judge whether each TCR beta V gene segment behaved as functional or pseudogenic. Four to six DR-DQ haplotypes were handled as single units for association and clustering, since linkage in the cohort was strong. On average, around 200,000 unique TCR beta nucleotide sequences were sequenced per donor among about 400 genotyped donors of the cohort, with approximately 18% of those sequences being non-productive. To predict cytomegalovirus infection status, the study combined high-throughput TCR immunosequencing, statistical association of individual TCRs with disease status, and machine learning. The number of donors typed differed by locus, with roughly 629-640 for A, B, C, DRB1 and DQB1, around 560 for DQA1, about 610 for DPA1, and around 460 for DPB1. Rather than drawing on any new phenotypic data, the later analysis identified candidate immune exposures from TCR beta sequences and the way those sequences occurred across donors. A later analysis re-examined previously published TCR beta repertoires from more than 650 donors and added high-resolution HLA genotyping to investigate patterns of TCR occurrence. Class I and class II HLA loci were covered by the typing at four-digit resolution. Of the roughly 430 genotyped donors, over 65% fell in the genetic ancestry cluster associated with self-reported Caucasian donors. The T cell repertoires of some 700 subjects were profiled by immunosequencing and related to cytomegalovirus serostatus. Alongside the repertoire data, information on donor age, sex, ethnicity and CMV serostatus was compiled. About 310 gigabases of sequencing data and tens of millions of unique TCR sequences were included in an early release covering 550 to 800 HLA-typed donors. Beyond this particular receptor, the publication reports: The 87-base-pair reads could not distinguish some IMGT-functional V segments, including TRBV6-2 and TRBV6-3, so those segments were excluded. For the cohort, immune exposure information was limited to CMV serostatus. Correlated functional status among segregating V segments might be attributable to linkage disequilibrium, but an unknown experimental factor could not be ruled out. An association between a missense DCLRE1C variant and V-gene and J-gene trimming of TCR beta chains was found in a later genetic analysis and replicated in an independent cohort. Most CMV-associated TCR beta chains appeared to be HLA-restricted in a later analysis, and the HLA associations seemed to be driven largely by CMV exposure. Compared with the roughly 670-donor mean, donors in an Asian-associated ancestry cluster had fewer N-insertions in productive TCRs, according to a later genetic analysis. Several of the top co-occurrence clusters appeared to be linked to parvovirus B19, influenza, CMV and Epstein-Barr virus, according to a later analysis. The authors suggested that the approach could potentially be extended to other disease states and immunological phenotypes. In both the original and validation cohorts, the classifier was reported to diagnose cytomegalovirus status with high specificity and sensitivity. Most TCR sequences were seen in very few donors, while some public TCRs were found in many individuals. In this cohort, only TCR beta chains were sequenced, and detectable features were limited by the absence of alpha or paired-chain data. Specific HLA alleles were associated with 16,951 TCR beta sequences at a false discovery rate of 0.05 in a later analysis. A further reported finding was that TCR beta sequences accurately predicted the HLA-A and HLA-B alleles for most subjects in the first cohort. A few of the identified cytomegalovirus-associated TCR beta chains were confirmed in vitro to be specific for cytomegalovirus antigens. Because counts were too low, more than 15 rarely observed V segments, including chromosome 9 orphons, were left out of the earlier analysis of about 500 of the donors. In a later analysis, the rate of TCR association differed among HLA loci, with DRB1 alleles having the most associated TCRs and HLA-C alleles having the fewest. A cluster of highly shared sequence variants was judged likely to be a technical artifact of the sequencing pipeline. In an earlier analysis of approximately 590 of the donors, most TCR beta V segments were observed in productive rearrangements about 87% or about 30% of the time, broadly matching IMGT annotations. Because some donors lacked HLA typing at each locus, the association tests relied only on the typed subset. In the study, 164 TCR beta chains were listed as associated with cytomegalovirus. Assigning TCR associations to individual alleles was difficult when HLA alleles, especially DR and DQ, strongly co-occurred. In a later analysis, HLA-associated TCR beta chains showed more clonal expansion and lower generation probabilities than non-associated chains that were equally common. Sequencing depth was assumed to be roughly uniform across donors in the presence/absence analyses, though that assumption may not hold.

Library preparation employed the immunoSEQ multiplex PCR assay. The multiplex PCR relied on a mix of 60 forward primers for TCR Vbeta segments and 13 reverse primers for TCR Jbeta segments. The CDR3 region of rearranged TCR beta genes was amplified from genomic DNA with a multiplex PCR assay. The Illumina HiSeq System was used to sequence the amplified TCR beta libraries as 87-base-pair reads. The study's processing was this. In a later analysis, some 80 million unique TCR beta chains were counted across the 500 to 700 repertoires, and approximately 11 million of these chains were shared by at least two donors. Raw reads were error-corrected and collapsed into unique sequences by a nearest-neighbor algorithm in which closely related sequences were merged to remove PCR and sequencing errors. CDR3 sequences were aligned to IMGT reference sequences to assign V, D and J gene segments. Each retained sequence needed at least a six-nucleotide match to both a V gene segment and a J gene segment. Rearrangements were called productive when the CDR3 lacked stop codons and stayed in frame with V and J; all others were non-productive. Following IMGT convention, CDR3 was defined as the stretch from the second conserved V-encoded cysteine to the conserved J-encoded phenylalanine. The earlier analysis of about 570 of the donors excluded any sequence lacking an unambiguous match to a single V gene segment. An earlier analysis of under 750 of the donors called V segments functional above 56.7% productive rearrangements and segregating when the between-donor standard deviation exceeded 5%. A statistical classification framework was developed to diagnose cytomegalovirus status using the catalog of TCR beta chain sequences. In a later analysis, TCR nucleotide sequences were compared against IMGT/GENE-DB human TR gene sequences so that V and J genes could be assigned. Using the TCRdist pipeline, a later analysis assigned CDR3 sequences along with most-parsimonious VDJ recombination scenarios. In a later analysis, each TCR beta chain was defined by its CDR3 amino acid sequence together with its V-gene family, and reads lacking a unique V-gene family were excluded. As a way to deal with suspected cross-contamination and a sequencing artifact, a later analysis dropped under 600 nucleotide sequences that were highly shared and had low generation probability. For each public chain, a later analysis derived a clonal expansion index from normalized ranks of inferred template counts within each repertoire. In a later analysis, generation probabilities were computed with a VDJ recombination model fitted to out-of-frame rearrangements, and the resulting probabilities were checked against IGoR. In a later analysis, TCR-TCR, TCR-HLA and TCR-CMV co-occurrence was scored with hypergeometric tests, and a repertoire-size bias correction was applied to TCR pairs. To estimate false discovery rates, a later analysis permuted the HLA or CMV assignments 20 times. A later analysis grouped co-occurring TCRs with DBSCAN, adding TCRdist sequence similarity when clustering within HLA-allele-positive subsets. For co-occurrence clustering, repertoires with fewer than 30,000 or more than 120,000 public chains were excluded, along with roughly 5 repertoires with anomalous nucleotide sharing. TCRdb provides this immuneACCESS table in a form limited to in-frame rearrangements. Some clones are lacking; in checked studies, under half of them reflect an unresolved V gene, and why the rest are absent is not known. Clonal size and the V and J genes are those of that table, whereas D and trimming came from the DNA. Counted in this sample were around 92,000 clones; under 80% of them appeared once. Jointly, the top ten make up 8% to 9% of the sample.

Compared with germline, V lacks 4 bases and J lacks 4 bases; bases without a gene match: 6. CDR1 and CDR2 (ENHRY, SYGVKD) derive from the germline V gene. From the cysteine up to the phenylalanine, the CDR3 has a length of 16 residues. Only the CDR3 region is kept as DNA, spanning 48 bases read in frame from base 1. This clone was seen more than once but under ten times. Its antigen is not yet known. No qualities accompany the bases; no much larger clone lies one base away. The cohort comprised around 690 healthy bone marrow donors. At the time of sampling, every cohort member was nominally healthy, though immune exposures that went unrecorded were likely present. CMV serostatus was positive for about 290 and negative for 352 of the 666 cohort members, and was not recorded for this donor. A peripheral blood sample was provided by each donor, and peripheral blood mononuclear cells were used for TCR beta sequencing. Genomic DNA extraction from the blood cell samples was performed with the Qiagen DNeasy Blood Extraction Kit.

The TCR was taken from a human donor in good health. Sequencing was performed on PBMCs. The chain joins TRBV10-3 to TRBJ2-3, and TRBD2 aligns with 12 junction nucleotides. The CDR3 sequence is CAISGQLAGGADTQYF. The base sequence is TGTGCCATCAGTGGACAACTAGCGGGGGGCGCAGATACGCAGTATTTT.